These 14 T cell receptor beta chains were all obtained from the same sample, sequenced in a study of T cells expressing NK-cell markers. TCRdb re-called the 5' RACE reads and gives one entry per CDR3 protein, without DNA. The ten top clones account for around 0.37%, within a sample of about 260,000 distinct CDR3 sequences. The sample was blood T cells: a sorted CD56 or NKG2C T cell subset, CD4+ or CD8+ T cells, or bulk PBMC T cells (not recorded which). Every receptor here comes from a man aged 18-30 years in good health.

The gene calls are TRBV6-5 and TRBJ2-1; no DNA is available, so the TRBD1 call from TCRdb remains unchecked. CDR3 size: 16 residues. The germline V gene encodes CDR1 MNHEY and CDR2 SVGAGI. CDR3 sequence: CASSYTWTGNGGEQFF.

This chain's CDR3 is CATSAGGTHPRGWNTGELFF. The rearrangement uses TRBV24-1 and TRBJ2-2; TCRdb designates TRBD2, a call that cannot be tested without DNA. Germline V gives CDR1 KGHDR, CDR2 SFDVKD. This CDR3 has 20 residues.

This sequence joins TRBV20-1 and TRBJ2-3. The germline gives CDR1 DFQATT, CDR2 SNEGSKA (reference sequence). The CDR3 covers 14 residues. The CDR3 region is CSATTPGLPDTQYF.

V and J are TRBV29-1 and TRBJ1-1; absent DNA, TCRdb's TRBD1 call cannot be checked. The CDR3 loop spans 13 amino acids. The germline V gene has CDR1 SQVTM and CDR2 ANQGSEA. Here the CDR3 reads CSVDTGQRTEAFF. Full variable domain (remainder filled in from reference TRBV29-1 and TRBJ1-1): SAVISQKPSRDICQRGTSLTIQCQVDSQVTMMFWYRQQPGQSLTLIATANQGSEATYESGFVIDKFPISRPNLTFSTLTVSNMSPEDSSIYLCSVDTGQRTEAFFGQGTRLTVV.

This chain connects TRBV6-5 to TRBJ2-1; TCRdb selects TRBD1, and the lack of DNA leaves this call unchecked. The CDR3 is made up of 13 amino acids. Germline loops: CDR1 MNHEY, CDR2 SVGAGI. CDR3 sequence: CASSYLGTGEQFF.

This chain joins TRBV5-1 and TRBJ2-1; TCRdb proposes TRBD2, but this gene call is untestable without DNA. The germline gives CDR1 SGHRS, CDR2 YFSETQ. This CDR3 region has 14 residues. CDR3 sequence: CASSLEAGSNEQFF.

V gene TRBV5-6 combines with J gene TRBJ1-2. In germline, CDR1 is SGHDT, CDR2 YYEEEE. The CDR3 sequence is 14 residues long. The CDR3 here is CASSNRLLNYGYTF.

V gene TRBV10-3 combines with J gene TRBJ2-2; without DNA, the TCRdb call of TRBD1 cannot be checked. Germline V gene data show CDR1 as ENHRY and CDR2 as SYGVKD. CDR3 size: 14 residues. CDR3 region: CAISTTGATGELFF.

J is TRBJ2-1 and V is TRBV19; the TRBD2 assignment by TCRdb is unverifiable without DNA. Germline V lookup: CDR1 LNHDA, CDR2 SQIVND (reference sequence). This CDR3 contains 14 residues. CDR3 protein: CASSGLALVNEQFF.

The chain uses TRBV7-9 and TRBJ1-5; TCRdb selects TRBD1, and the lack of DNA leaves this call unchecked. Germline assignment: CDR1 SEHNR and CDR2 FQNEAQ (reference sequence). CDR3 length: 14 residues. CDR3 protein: CASSLDSRDGPQHF.

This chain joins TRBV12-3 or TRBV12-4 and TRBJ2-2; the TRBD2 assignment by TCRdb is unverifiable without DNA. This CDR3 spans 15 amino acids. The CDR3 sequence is CASSFHGRGGGELFF.

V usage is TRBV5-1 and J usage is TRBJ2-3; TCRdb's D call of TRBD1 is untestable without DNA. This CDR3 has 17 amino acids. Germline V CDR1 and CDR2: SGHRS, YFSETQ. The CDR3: CASSSGPRGGLTDTQYF.

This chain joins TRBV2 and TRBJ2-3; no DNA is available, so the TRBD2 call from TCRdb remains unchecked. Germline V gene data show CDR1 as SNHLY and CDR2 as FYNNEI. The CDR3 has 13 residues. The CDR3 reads CAGIAGLPDTQYF.

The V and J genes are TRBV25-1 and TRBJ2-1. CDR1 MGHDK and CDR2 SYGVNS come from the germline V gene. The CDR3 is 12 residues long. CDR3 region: CASSEWLGEQFF.